The clone carrying this T cell receptor (beta chain) was observed a few times. Specified treatment: 19 received Ad26.COV2.S at low or high dose, single or two shots; 5 received placebo; per-sample allocation not given. The study sampled participants on day 63 after the first vaccine or placebo injection. The sample is drawn from a study of Ad26.COV2.S vaccination and SARS-CoV-2 variants. V lost 5 bases, J lost 0 bases, and 23 bases lay in between. CDR1 is SEHNR and CDR2 is FQNEAQ in the germline V gene (reference sequence). This CDR3 spans 19 amino acids. Using immunoSEQ multiplex PCR, the repertoire was profiled, and TCRdb retains in-frame clones only, with some absent. The profile shows about 320,000 clones, 85% to 90% of them singletons.

This clonotype originated in a person aged 18 to 59 who received the Ad26.COV2.S COVID-19 vaccine or a placebo. The chain carries TRBV7-9 and TRBJ1-3, with a weak D call TRBD1 (6 bases). The specimen was peripheral blood, collected in a trial of Ad26.COV2.S vaccine versus placebo. The CDR3 reads CASSPKLRLQGISGNTIYF. DNA for the CDR3: TGTGCCAGCAGCCCGAAATTAAGACTACAGGGAATCTCTGGAAACACCATATATTTT. The variable domain in full, with the rest retrieved from reference TRBV7-9 and TRBJ1-3, is DTGVSQNPRHKITKRGQNVTFRCDPISEHNRLYWYRQTLGQGPEFLTYFQNEAQLEKSRLLSDRFSAERPKGSFSTLEIQRTEQGDSAMYLCASSPKLRLQGISGNTIYFGEGSWLTVV.